The TCR beta chain described here comes from a study of CD8+ T cells in alopecia areata. The germline CDR1 and CDR2 sequences are SQVTM and ANQGSEA. V was pared by 4 bases and J by 5 bases, with 23 bases between. This CDR3 is 16 amino acids long. The sample's treatment: oral pan-JAK inhibitor, 5-10 mg twice daily. Both CD4+ and CD8+ T cells were separated by sorting PBMCs. General observations from the study: Tofacitinib significantly reduced both scalp clonality and expanded CD8+ clones among the top 100.

Following RNA extraction, reverse transcription yielded cDNA that acted as the sequencing template. Clones were sequenced by immunoSEQ multiplex PCR, and TCRdb holds only the in-frame ones, with some missing. The repertoire holds about 210,000 clones, with under 70% as singletons. Concerning this clone itself: Its specificity is not known.

The source material was CD4+ T cells sorted from blood, sampled at week 4, from a patient treated with tofacitinib. The rearrangement links TRBV29-1 to TRBJ1-2, with D maybe TRBD1 (6 bases). The source is a human donor with alopecia areata. CDR3 amino acids: CSVGKGGATGNYGYTF. The CDR3 bases are TGCAGCGTTGGGAAAGGGGGGGCGACGGGAAATTATGGCTACACCTTC.